Below are 17 T cell receptor beta chains sequenced from a single sample in a study of T-cell reconstitution after alpha-beta-depleted transplantation in children (dated by TCRdb to the mid-2010s). Receptor amplification or capture employed PCR. The sequencer was an Illumina HiSeq 2500. Molecular barcoding was employed in the preparation of TCR libraries, with unique molecular identifiers being used to normalize TCRbeta repertoire quantification. TCRdb reran the public reads through fastp at Q25 and MiXCR, keeping productive beta chains. CDR3 protein sequences are deduplicated, and each keeps its most common genes and DNA. The sample yields fewer than 700,000 distinct CDR3 sequences; around 23% were counted once. Less than 15% of the sample is taken by the ten largest. The intended sense of this specimen's treatment or condition label: allogeneic hematopoietic cell transplantation with graft depleted of TCRalphabeta T cells and CD19 B cells.

Sequenced material: PBMCs, mostly from graft donor cells, taken 360 days after TCRalphabeta/CD19-depleted stem cell transplant. All receptors come from a boy in the first two years of life who had a stem cell transplant for acute myeloid leukemia, so the T cells may come from the graft donor.

This clonotype has only a few counts. CDR3 bases: TGTGCCAGCAGCTTAGAATATGGAAGCCTAGCCAAGTTCAATGAGCAGTTCTTC. It specifies CASSLEYGSLAKFNEQFF. The chain links TRBV11-2 to TRBJ2-1; D may be TRBD2 (5 bases). The CDR3 totals 18 residues. Trimming stripped 0 bases from V and 6 bases from J, with 21 bases between. CDR1 and CDR2 from the germline V gene are SGHAT and FQNNGV.

The rearrangement uses TRBV11-2 and TRBJ2-7, with D perhaps matching TRBD1 (6 bases). With 4 bases removed from V and 0 bases from J, the gap between germline ends came to 13 bases. The CDR3 is 15 amino acids. CDR1 is SGHAT, CDR2 FQNNGV, per germline. CDR3 bases: TGTGCCAGCAGCTCCTTACAGGGTCGCTCCTACGAGCAGTACTTC. Amino acids: CASSSLQGRSYEQYF.

This clonotype was picked up a small number of times. The chain's CDR3 is CSATERLSSYNEQFF. CDR3 bases: TGCAGTGCTACCGAGCGGCTTAGCTCCTACAATGAGCAGTTCTTC. The chain carries TRBV20-1 and TRBJ2-1; possible D gene TRBD2, 5 bases. V was pared by 4 bases and J by 0 bases, with 13 bases between. Germline V gives CDR1 DFQATT, CDR2 SNEGSKA (reference sequence). CDR3 length: 15 residues.

This clonotype was seen ten or more times. The chain couples TRBV7-6 to TRBJ2-5; 7 bases match TRBD1. The V and J ends lost 2 bases and 7 bases, in that order; junction bases with no gene match: 13. CDR1 and CDR2 from the germline V gene are SGHVS and FNYEAQ. The CDR3 consists of 16 residues. CDR3 amino acids: CASSLTGQAIKGTQYF. Written as DNA, the CDR3 is TGTGCCAGCAGCTTAACCGGACAGGCAATCAAGGGGACCCAGTACTTC.

This clonotype was detected a few times. The V call is TRBV15, the J call TRBJ2-7, with 7 bases identical to TRBD1. Germline V gene sequence: CDR1 LNHNV, CDR2 YYDKDF (reference sequence). The CDR3 is 14 amino acids. V dropped 3 bases and J dropped 5; count of bases not matched to a gene: 7. CDR3 bases: TGTGCCACCAGCAGGTGGGGACAGTCGAACGAGCAGTACTTC. Encoded protein: CATSRWGQSNEQYF.

This clonotype was seen ten or more times. The rearrangement uses TRBV14 and TRBJ2-6; D gene uncertain. With 2 bases removed from V and 1 base from J, the gap between germline ends came to 15 bases. This CDR3 comprises 18 residues. In germline, CDR1 is SGHDN, CDR2 FVKESK. CDR3 residues: CASSQFGSAKSGANVLTF. The CDR3 nucleotides are TGTGCCAGCAGCCAATTCGGGTCGGCCAAATCTGGGGCCAACGTCCTGACTTTC.

This clonotype was recorded at least ten times. The J gene is TRBJ1-1, the V gene TRBV20-1; D is perhaps TRBD1 (5 bases). The ends were cut back, 6 bases at V and 5 bases at J, with 13 bases in the middle. This CDR3 has 12 residues. Germline V gene sequence: CDR1 DFQATT, CDR2 SNEGSKA (reference sequence). CDR3 coding DNA: TGCAGTGCCACCCGGGACGGTACTGAAGCTTTCTTT. Translation: CSATRDGTEAFF.

This clonotype was detected many times. The chain couples TRBV12-3 or TRBV12-4 to TRBJ2-5; either TRBD1 or TRBD2 may supply D (5 bases each). The CDR3 loop spans 16 amino acids. The V end was cut by 4 bases, the J end by 3 bases, with 18 bases between. CDR3 sequence (DNA): TGTGCCAGCAGTTCCGCTGCGTGGGGACGGGAAGAGACCCAGTACTTC. Translation gives CASSSAAWGREETQYF.

This clonotype turned up a few times. The chain is built from TRBV5-5 and TRBJ2-7, with 7 bases aligning to TRBD1. V dropped 0 bases and J dropped 1; count of bases not matched to a gene: 4. The CDR3 runs 15 residues. CDR1 is SGHKS, CDR2 YYEKEE, per germline (reference sequence). The CDR3 loop reads CASSLGGQRSYEQYF. In DNA form, the CDR3 reads TGTGCCAGCAGCTTGGGGGGACAGAGATCCTACGAGCAGTACTTC.

This clonotype showed up many times. CDR3 sequence: CASRSYWGGSGGYTF. The CDR3 DNA reads TGTGCCAGCAGATCCTATTGGGGGGGCTCTGGGGGCTACACCTTC. The chain employs TRBV7-2 and TRBJ1-2, with D possibly matching TRBD1 (6 bases). The germline gives CDR1 SGHTA, CDR2 FQGNSA. Trimming took 6 bases from V and 8 from J, leaving 22 bases between them. CDR3 length: 15 amino acids. The entire variable domain, with the rest obtained from reference TRBV7-2 and TRBJ1-2, is as follows: GAGVSQSPSNKVTEKGKDVELRCDPISGHTALYWYRQSLGQGLEFLIYFQGNSAPDKSGLPSDRFSAERTGGSVSTLTIQRTQQEDSAVYLCASRSYWGGSGGYTFGSGTRLTVV.

This clonotype was picked up a small number of times. CDR3 sequence: CASSSTSRRPYEQYV. The CDR3 DNA reads as TGTGCCAGCAGTTCAACCTCTAGACGGCCCTACGAGCAGTACGTC. The gene calls are TRBV6-5 and TRBJ2-7; D is unclear. V was trimmed by 4 bases and J by 2 bases, leaving 15 bases between them. The length of the CDR3 is 15 residues. From germline, CDR1 is MNHEY and CDR2 SVGAGI.

This clonotype was seen repeatedly, ten times or more. The chain couples TRBV7-2 to TRBJ2-7; D is undetermined. CDR3 length equals 11 residues. V gave up 6 bases and J gave up 3 bases, with 6 bases separating them. Germline lookup yields CDR1 SGHTA and CDR2 FQGNSA. CDR3 sequence reads: CASSSYYEQYF. In DNA form, the CDR3 reads TGTGCCAGCAGTTCCTACTACGAGCAGTACTTC.

The J gene is TRBJ2-5, the V gene TRBV4-1; D remains ambiguous. The CDR3 totals 15 residues. V lost 8 bases and J 0 bases, leaving 16 bases between the germline ends. Germline CDR1 and CDR2: MGHRA and YSYEKL. The CDR3 nucleotides are TGCGCCAGCCACCGTAGGACGGCGGACCAAGAGACCCAGTACTTC. This sequence encodes CASHRRTADQETQYF.

This clonotype was seen at least ten times. The chain has TRBV20-1 and TRBJ2-1; 8 bases agree with TRBD1. After removal of 3 bases from V and 2 bases from J, the junction contained 15 bases not matched to a gene. Germline V CDR1 and CDR2: DFQATT, SNEGSKA (reference sequence). This CDR3 is built from 18 residues. In nucleotides, the CDR3 is TGCAGTGCTAGGCGGTTAACCGTAACGACAGGGGCCTACAATGAGCAGTTCTTC. This translates into CSARRLTVTTGAYNEQFF.

In DNA form, the CDR3 reads TGCGCCAGCAGCCAAGACGGCCGTCAGGCTCTCCAGTATTTT. Its translation: CASSQDGRQALQYF. The chain employs TRBV4-1 and TRBJ2-3; D remains unclear. The CDR3 is 14 residues long. The V and J ends lost 0 bases and 12 bases respectively, with 16 bases between them. The germline gives CDR1 MGHRA, CDR2 YSYEKL.

The table lists this clonotype with many counts. The chain recombines TRBV20-1 with TRBJ2-7; 7 bases match TRBD1. V was clipped by 6 bases and J by 4 bases; unmatched bases: 6. Germline loops: CDR1 DFQATT, CDR2 SNEGSKA (reference sequence). The CDR3 extends over 12 amino acids. CDR3 bases: TGCAGTGCCGAGACAGGGTTGTACGAGCAGTACTTC. It is translated as CSAETGLYEQYF.

The chain employs TRBV11-2 and TRBJ2-7; 11 bases align to TRBD1. The trim removed 5 bases at V and 3 bases at J, leaving 9 bases unmatched. Germline V CDR1 and CDR2: SGHAT, FQNNGV. This CDR3 comprises 16 residues. The CDR3 DNA sequence: TGTGCCAGCAGCCCAGCGGGACAGGGGGGGGTCTACGAGCAGTACTTC. This sequence encodes CASSPAGQGGVYEQYF.